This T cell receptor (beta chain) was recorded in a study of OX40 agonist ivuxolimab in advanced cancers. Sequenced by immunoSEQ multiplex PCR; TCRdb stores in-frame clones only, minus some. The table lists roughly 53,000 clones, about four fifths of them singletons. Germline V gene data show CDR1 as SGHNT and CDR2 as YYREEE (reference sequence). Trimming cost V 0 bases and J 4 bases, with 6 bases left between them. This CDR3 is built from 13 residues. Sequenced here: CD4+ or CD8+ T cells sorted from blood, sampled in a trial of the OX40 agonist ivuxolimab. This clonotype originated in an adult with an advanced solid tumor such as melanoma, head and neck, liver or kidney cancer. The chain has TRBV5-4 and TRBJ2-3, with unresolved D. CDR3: CASSLARADTQYF. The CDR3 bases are TGTGCCAGCAGCTTGGCCCGGGCAGATACGCAGTATTTT.